This T cell receptor beta chain stems from a study of T-cell reconstitution after alpha-beta-depleted transplantation in children (dated by TCRdb to 2016 to 2017). Regarding the study in general: Using TCR repertoire profiling, the study quantitatively followed how T-cell immune reconstitution unfolded in children after TCRalphabeta/CD19-depleted allogeneic hematopoietic cell transplantation.

The library was produced with PCR. Data came from an Illumina HiSeq 2500. Molecular barcoding was employed in the preparation of TCR libraries, with unique molecular identifiers being used to normalize TCRbeta repertoire quantification. The public reads were reanalyzed by TCRdb: fastp trimming at Q25, MiXCR alignment, in-frame beta chains only. Every entry covers one CDR3 protein and lists the most common genes and DNA from its rows. This sample lists 780,000 or so distinct CDR3 sequences; roughly 15% were detected once. The top ten clones comprise 5% of the sample. Per the publication, the treatment or condition label means: allogeneic hematopoietic cell transplantation with graft depleted of TCRalphabeta T cells and CD19 B cells. The transplant recipients were children given TCRalphabeta/CD19-depleted allogeneic hematopoietic cell grafts. There are 13 amino acids in the CDR3, from cysteine to phenylalanine inclusive. Only the CDR3 part of the read is kept: 39 bases, read in frame from the first base. The junction carries 16 bases between V and J, which are trimmed by 4 bases and 6 bases respectively. CDR1 SQVTM and CDR2 ANQGSEA are derived from the germline V gene.

Of note for this clonotype: This receptor's antigen is unknown. One base away there is no much larger clone; base qualities are not given.

What the authors observed across the whole study: Over subsequent months, a decline in hyperexpanded clone frequencies was noted, and after one year, T-cell counts and TCRbeta diversity were mostly ascribed to newly produced T cells. In some patients, high TCRbeta diversity at day 60 was attributed to recipient T cells and intrathymic progenitors that had survived conditioning. The apparently early alphabetaT-cell count recovery about two months after transplant was reportedly dependent on only several hundred rapidly expanded clones derived from non-depleted graft cells.

The sequences come from PBMCs, mostly from graft donor cells, collected 360 days after TCRalphabeta/CD19-depleted stem cell transplant. The clonotype was recovered from a male patient between 5 and 17 years old who had a stem cell transplant for acute lymphoblastic leukemia, so the T cells may come from the graft donor. The chain is encoded by TRBV29-1 joined to TRBJ2-7; TRBD2 could be the D gene, as 5 bases match. The sequenced DNA is TGCAGCGTTGGGCAGACCACCCGGGGCGAGCAGTACTTC. This codes for CSVGQTTRGEQYF.